This T cell receptor beta chain was obtained from a study of OX40 agonist ivuxolimab in advanced cancers. Study details: Of the patients, three showed partial responses, one with hepatocellular carcinoma and two with cutaneous melanoma.

As concerns this clone: Its antigen is not known.

Using immunoSEQ multiplex PCR, the repertoire was profiled, and TCRdb retains in-frame clones only, with some absent. The sample carries 75,000 to 90,000 clones, around 85% recorded once. Findings and limits, study-wide: Those patients achieving a partial response at 0.1-3.0 mg/kg showed among the lowest clonal expansion. Researchers did not establish what antigens the expanded peripheral T cells target. At 0.1 to 3.0 mg/kg, clonal expansion of CD4+ and CD8+ blood T cells had occurred by week 6.

This receptor was identified in an adult with an advanced solid tumor such as melanoma, head and neck, liver or kidney cancer. The material was CD4+ or CD8+ T cells sorted from blood, obtained in a trial of the OX40 agonist ivuxolimab.

CDR3 bases: TGCGCCAGCAGCTTGGTTGTCTCTGGGGCCAACGTCCTGACTTTC. Amino acid sequence: CASSLVVSGANVLTF. The chain recombines TRBV5-1 with TRBJ2-6; D unresolved. Looked up from germline, CDR1 is SGHRS and CDR2 is YFSETQ. The CDR3 covers 15 residues. V lost 0 bases and J 0 bases, leaving 4 bases between the germline ends.